The 27 T cell receptor beta chains reported below all come from one sample, sequenced in a study of cytomegalovirus exposure and HLA in healthy donors. Data came from immunoSEQ multiplex PCR; TCRdb stores just in-frame clones and leaves some out. The table shows 150,000 or so clones, with 75% to 90% occurring only once. The specimen sequenced was PBMCs. The receptors here all came from a woman younger than 30 in good health and CMV-seropositive.

The genes are TRBV7-9 and TRBJ1-1, with D perhaps matching TRBD1 (5 bases). Per the germline V gene, CDR1 is SEHNR and CDR2 is FQNEAQ (reference sequence). CDR3 length: 13 residues. V lost 4 bases, J lost 5 bases, and 11 bases lay in between. CDR3 region: CASSYGGGTEAFF. For the CDR3, the DNA is TGTGCCAGCAGCTACGGGGGTGGGACTGAAGCTTTCTTT.

This clone was recorded only once. The chain employs TRBV28 and TRBJ2-1, with 7 bases lining up with TRBD2. CDR1 is MDHEN, CDR2 SYDVKM, per germline. The CDR3 covers 16 residues. Unmatched junction bases numbered 13, after V lost 4 bases and J lost 7 bases. CDR3 bases: TGTGCCAGCAGTTCCCCAGCGGGGCCTCCTCGTAATGAGCAGTTCTTC. This sequence encodes CASSSPAGPPRNEQFF.

V and J are TRBV10-3 and TRBJ2-2; no clear D gene. Germline CDR1 is ENHRY and CDR2 is SYGVKD. The CDR3 is 14 amino acids. Trimming stripped 1 base from V and 5 bases from J, with 8 bases between. The DNA for the CDR3 is TGTGCCATCAGTGAGTTAGAAGCAACCGGGGAGCTGTTTTTT. Encoded protein: CAISELEATGELFF.

V gene TRBV5-1 combines with J gene TRBJ2-1, with 10 nucleotides matching TRBD2. The CDR3 covers 14 residues. Trimming took 2 bases from V and 7 from J; bases not matched to a gene: 3. Germline V gene lookup returns CDR1 SGHRS and CDR2 YFSETQ. Here the CDR3 reads CASSLKRGGNEQFF. CDR3 in DNA: TGCGCCAGCAGCTTAAAGCGGGGGGGAAATGAGCAGTTCTTC.

The chain employs TRBV19 and TRBJ1-1; a weak D match, TRBD1 (5 bases). This CDR3 contains 15 residues. V lost 4 bases to trimming and J lost 1 base, with 13 bases between them. Germline assignment: CDR1 LNHDA and CDR2 SQIVND (reference sequence). The CDR3 nucleotides read TGTGCCAGTAGTAACCCGGGGGGGAAGAACACTGAAGCTTTCTTT. This sequence encodes CASSNPGGKNTEAFF.

The V call is TRBV6-1, the J call TRBJ2-7; tentative D call: TRBD2 (5 bases). The CDR3 consists of 14 residues. In germline, CDR1 is MNHNS, CDR2 SASEGT. V lost 2 bases to trimming and J lost 4 bases, with 12 bases between them. CDR3 residues: CASSEWADWYEQYF. The CDR3 nucleotides read TGTGCCAGCAGTGAATGGGCGGACTGGTACGAGCAGTACTTC.

The V gene is TRBV7-3, the J gene TRBJ2-2; 10 nucleotides align to TRBD1. The CDR3 sequence is 17 residues long. The V gene's germline CDR1 is SGHTA and CDR2 FQGTGA. Trimming removed 0 bases from V and 6 bases from J; junction bases left unmatched: 7. CDR3 sequence reads: CASSLTRDRGTAGELFF. The DNA of the CDR3 is TGTGCCAGCAGCTTAACTAGGGACAGGGGTACAGCCGGGGAGCTGTTTTTT.

The rearrangement joins TRBV5-1 to TRBJ2-1; weak D call: TRBD2 (7 bases). The CDR3 totals 14 residues. From germline, CDR1 is SGHRS and CDR2 YFSETQ. V shed 3 bases and J shed 6 bases, with 13 bases lying between them. CDR3 protein: CASSSAGAGNEQFF. The CDR3 nucleotides read TGCGCCAGCAGCTCGGCGGGGGCGGGCAATGAGCAGTTCTTC.

This clone was seen once. The V and J genes are TRBV13 and TRBJ2-7; maybe TRBD2 (6 bases). Trimming removed 0 bases at V and 0 bases at J, with 15 bases between. Looked up from germline, CDR1 is PRHDT and CDR2 is FYEKMQ (reference sequence). The CDR3 runs to 17 residues. For the CDR3, the DNA is TGTGCCAGCAGCTTAGGCCCATCGGGAGAGAGCTCCTACGAGCAGTACTTC. This encodes CASSLGPSGESSYEQYF.

The rearrangement joins TRBV19 to TRBJ1-5; D is perhaps TRBD1 (5 bases). The length of the CDR3 is 18 residues. Looked up from germline, CDR1 is LNHDA and CDR2 is SQIVND (reference sequence). V lost 6 bases and J lost 0, with 21 bases in between. CDR3 region: CASSGLGQGTYSNQPQHF. As DNA, the CDR3 is TGTGCCAGTAGCGGTTTAGGGCAGGGAACCTATAGCAATCAGCCCCAGCATTTT.

This clone was found once. The chain carries TRBV4-1 and TRBJ2-1, with 11 bases fitting TRBD2. V was clipped by 4 bases and J by 3 bases; unmatched bases: 8. The germline V gene has CDR1 MGHRA and CDR2 YSYEKL. The CDR3 is 17 amino acids. The CDR3 here is CASSLQLLAGGYNEQFF. For the CDR3, the DNA is TGCGCCAGCAGCCTCCAGCTTCTAGCGGGGGGCTACAATGAGCAGTTCTTC.

The CDR3 sequence is CASSLLGTGWADTQYF. The CDR3 bases are TGTGCCAGCAGCTTGCTTGGGACAGGGTGGGCAGATACGCAGTATTTT. This chain uses TRBV7-2 with TRBJ2-3; 9 bases match TRBD1. The V gene's germline CDR1 is SGHTA and CDR2 FQGNSA. V was pared by 3 bases and J by 4 bases, with 8 bases of the junction left unmatched. The CDR3 runs to 16 residues.

The V gene is TRBV6-5, the J gene TRBJ2-1; perhaps TRBD2 as D (6 bases). The CDR3 loop spans 13 amino acids. V was trimmed by 7 bases and J by 5 bases, leaving 12 bases between them. From germline, CDR1 is MNHEY and CDR2 SVGAGI. In nucleotides, the CDR3 is TGTGCCAGCACCGAGTGGGGGGACAATGAGCAGTTCTTC. This encodes CASTEWGDNEQFF.

V usage is TRBV11-1 and J usage is TRBJ1-1, with no clear D. The CDR3 loop spans 12 amino acids. Trimming took 5 bases from V and 6 from J, leaving 10 bases between them. Germline CDR1 SGHAT, CDR2 FQDESV (reference sequence). The CDR3 sequence is CASSRDEAEAFF. The CDR3 DNA reads as TGTGCCAGCAGCCGCGATGAGGCTGAAGCTTTCTTT. The entire variable domain, with the rest obtained from reference TRBV11-1 and TRBJ1-1, is as follows: EAEVAQSPRYKITEKSQAVAFWCDPISGHATLYWYRQILGQGPELLVQFQDESVVDDSQLPKDRFSAERLKGVDSTLKIQPAELGDSAMYLCASSRDEAEAFFGQGTRLTVV.

The CDR3 nucleotides are TGTGCTAGTGGTTTACTAGATACGCAGTATTTT. Translating it yields CASGLLDTQYF. This chain joins TRBV12-5 and TRBJ2-3; D uncertain. The length of the CDR3 is 11 residues. Germline assignment: CDR1 LGHNT and CDR2 FRNRAP. Deletions cut 3 bases from V and 5 bases from J, with 3 bases between. The complete variable domain, with remaining parts taken from reference TRBV12-5 and TRBJ2-3, reads DARVTQTPRHKVTEMGQEVTMRCQPILGHNTVFWYRQTMMQGLELLAYFRNRAPLDDSGMPKDRFSAEMPDATLATLKIQPSEPRDSAVYFCASGLLDTQYFGPGTRLTVL.

The chain links TRBV6-1 to TRBJ1-3; 7 nucleotides match TRBD1. Germline V gene data show CDR1 as MNHNS and CDR2 as SASEGT. V was pared by 5 bases and J by 7 bases, with 8 bases of the junction left unmatched. This CDR3 region has 14 residues. DNA of the CDR3: TGTGCCAGCAGTTCCGACAGGGTTTCCAACACCATATATTTT. Translating it yields CASSSDRVSNTIYF.

The chain employs TRBV9 and TRBJ2-4; TRBD2 aligns across 7 bases. CDR1 SGDLS and CDR2 YYNGEE come from the germline V gene. Unmatched junction bases numbered 11, after V lost 0 bases and J lost 8 bases. This CDR3 spans 16 amino acids. CDR3 nucleotides: TGTGCCAGCAGCGTAGGTGGGGAGGGCGCGTGGGACATTCAGTACTTC. This codes for CASSVGGEGAWDIQYF.

The V and J genes are TRBV2 and TRBJ1-1, with D uncertain. Trimming stripped 6 bases from V and 8 bases from J, with 10 bases between. CDR3 length: 11 amino acids. Germline loops: CDR1 SNHLY, CDR2 FYNNEI. The CDR3 nucleotides read TGTGCCAGCAGCCCCCGCGGAGAAGCTTTCTTT. As protein: CASSPRGEAFF.

The rearrangement joins TRBV7-6 to TRBJ2-5; tentative D call: TRBD1 (5 bases). CDR3 length: 14 residues. V shed 5 bases and J shed 2 bases, with 12 bases lying between them. CDR1 SGHVS and CDR2 FNYEAQ come from the germline V gene. CDR3 in amino acids: CASSATYRQETQYF. The CDR3 nucleotides read TGTGCCAGCAGCGCGACTTACAGGCAAGAGACCCAGTACTTC.

V usage is TRBV5-1 and J usage is TRBJ1-2; D perhaps matches TRBD1 (5 bases). CDR3 size: 14 residues. V was pared by 4 bases and J by 5 bases, with 15 bases between. Per the germline V gene, CDR1 is SGHRS and CDR2 is YFSETQ. Here the CDR3 reads CASSPGGTSYGYTF. CDR3 nucleotide sequence: TGCGCCAGCAGCCCGGGGGGGACTTCATATGGCTACACCTTC.

The chain couples TRBV5-6 to TRBJ2-3; the match to TRBD1 covers 8 bases. This CDR3 has 18 amino acids. V was clipped by 4 bases and J by 2 bases; unmatched bases: 15. Looked up from germline, CDR1 is SGHDT and CDR2 is YYEEEE. This CDR3 reads CASSTADREDGFTDTQYF. CDR3 coding DNA: TGTGCCAGCAGCACCGCGGACAGGGAGGATGGGTTCACAGATACGCAGTATTTT.

V and J are TRBV5-1 and TRBJ2-2, with 8 bases matching TRBD1. Germline V gene data show CDR1 as SGHRS and CDR2 as YFSETQ. V was clipped by 0 bases and J by 4 bases; unmatched bases: 2. The CDR3 is made up of 15 amino acids. For the CDR3, the DNA is TGCGCCAGCAGCTTGGTAGGGACAGGCACCGGGGAGCTGTTTTTT. Amino acid sequence: CASSLVGTGTGELFF.

J is TRBJ2-3 and V is TRBV5-1; 7 bases match TRBD1. This CDR3 spans 14 amino acids. V lost 8 bases, J lost 4 bases, and 10 bases stayed unmatched. The germline gives CDR1 SGHRS, CDR2 YFSETQ. This CDR3 reads CASKQGTVSDTQYF. CDR3 DNA sequence: TGCGCCAGTAAACAGGGGACGGTCTCAGATACGCAGTATTTT.

The chain carries TRBV7-9 and TRBJ2-7, with D perhaps TRBD1 (5 bases). This CDR3 contains 17 residues. Germline-derived CDR1 and CDR2 are SEHNR and FQNEAQ (reference sequence). The germline V and J ends were trimmed by 2 bases and 4 bases, with 21 bases remaining between them. The CDR3 region has the DNA TGTGCCAGCAGCTTAATAGAGCTGGGGCAGAACTTTTACGAGCAGTACTTC. Amino acid sequence: CASSLIELGQNFYEQYF.

The chain is built from TRBV28 and TRBJ2-7; 7 nucleotides agree with TRBD1. J was trimmed by 3 bases and V by 5 bases; bases with no gene match: 10. Germline V gene lookup returns CDR1 MDHEN and CDR2 SYDVKM. The CDR3 sequence is 15 residues long. For the CDR3, the DNA is TGTGCCAGCAGTCGAATGCGGACAGGAGACTACGAGCAGTACTTC. This gives the protein CASSRMRTGDYEQYF.

The V and J genes are TRBV6-1 and TRBJ1-2; TRBD1 matches at 9 bases. Trimming removed 6 bases from V and 10 bases from J; junction bases left unmatched: 9. The CDR3 is made up of 13 amino acids. Germline CDR1 reads MNHNS; CDR2 reads SASEGT. The CDR3 is CASSSGQGLVYTF. For the CDR3, the DNA is TGTGCCAGCAGCTCCGGACAGGGGTTGGTCTACACCTTC.

The V call is TRBV7-8, the J call TRBJ2-1; 8 bases are a match to TRBD2. CDR3 size: 15 residues. Germline loops: CDR1 SGHVS, CDR2 FQNEAQ. Trimming took 0 bases from V and 6 from J; bases not matched to a gene: 4. CDR3 sequence (DNA): TGTGCCAGCAGCTTAGCTGCAGCGGGGGTCAATGAGCAGTTCTTC. Translated, it gives CASSLAAAGVNEQFF.